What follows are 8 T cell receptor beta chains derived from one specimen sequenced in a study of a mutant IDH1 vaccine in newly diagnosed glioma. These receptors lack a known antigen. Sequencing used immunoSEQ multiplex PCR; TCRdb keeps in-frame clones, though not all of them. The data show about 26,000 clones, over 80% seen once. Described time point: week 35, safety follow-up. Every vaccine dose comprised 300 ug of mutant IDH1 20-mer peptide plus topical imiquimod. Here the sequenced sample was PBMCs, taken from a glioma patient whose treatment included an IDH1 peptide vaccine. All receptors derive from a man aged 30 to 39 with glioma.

The CDR3 DNA reads as TGCGCCAGCAGCTTGGCGCCCAGCGGGGGCCAGGGGGAGCAGTACTTC. This translates into CASSLAPSGGQGEQYF. V and J are TRBV5-1 and TRBJ2-7, with 8 bases that match TRBD2. The CDR3 loop spans 16 amino acids. The J segment lost 7 bases and the V segment lost 0 bases, leaving 12 bases of the junction unmatched. CDR1 is SGHRS and CDR2 is YFSETQ in the germline V gene.

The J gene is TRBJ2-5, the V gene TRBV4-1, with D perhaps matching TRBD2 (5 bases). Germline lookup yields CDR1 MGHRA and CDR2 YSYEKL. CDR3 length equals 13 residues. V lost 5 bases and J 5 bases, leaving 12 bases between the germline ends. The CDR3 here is CASSYGMMETQYF. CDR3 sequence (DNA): TGCGCCAGCAGCTACGGGATGATGGAGACCCAGTACTTC.

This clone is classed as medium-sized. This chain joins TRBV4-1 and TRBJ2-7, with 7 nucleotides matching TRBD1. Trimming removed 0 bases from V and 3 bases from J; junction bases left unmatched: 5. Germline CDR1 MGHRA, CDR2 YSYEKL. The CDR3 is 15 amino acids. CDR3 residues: CASSQDWTGYYEQYF. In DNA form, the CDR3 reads TGCGCCAGCAGCCAAGACTGGACAGGATACTACGAGCAGTACTTC.

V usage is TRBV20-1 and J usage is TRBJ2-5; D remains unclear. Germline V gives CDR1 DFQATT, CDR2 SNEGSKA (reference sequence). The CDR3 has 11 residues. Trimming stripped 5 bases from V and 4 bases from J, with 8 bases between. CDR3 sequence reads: CSAEPRETQYF. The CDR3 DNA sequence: TGCAGTGCTGAACCGCGAGAGACCCAGTACTTC.

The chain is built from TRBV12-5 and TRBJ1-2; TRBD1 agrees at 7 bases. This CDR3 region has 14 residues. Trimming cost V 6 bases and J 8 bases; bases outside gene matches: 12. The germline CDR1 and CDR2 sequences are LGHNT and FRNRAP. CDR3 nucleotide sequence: TGTGCTAGTGGGGCACAGGGGAAAAGGTACGGCTACACCTTC. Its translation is CASGAQGKRYGYTF.

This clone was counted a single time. CDR3 nucleotides: TGTGCCTGGAGTGTAATTGGAGGAGCGGCCATAGAGACCCAGTACTTC. This sequence encodes CAWSVIGGAAIETQYF. This chain links TRBV30 with TRBJ2-5, with a possible D match to TRBD2 (5 bases). The CDR3 has 16 amino acids. Germline loops: CDR1 GTSNPN, CDR2 SVGIG (reference sequence). V was cut by 0 bases and J by 4 bases, with 18 bases left in between. Looking up the rest from reference TRBV30 and TRBJ2-5 gives the full variable domain: SQTIHQWPATLVQPVGSPLSLECTVEGTSNPNLYWYRQAAGRGLQLLFYSVGIGQISSEVPQNLSASRPQDRQFILSSKKLLLSDSGFYLCAWSVIGGAAIETQYFGPGTRLLVL.

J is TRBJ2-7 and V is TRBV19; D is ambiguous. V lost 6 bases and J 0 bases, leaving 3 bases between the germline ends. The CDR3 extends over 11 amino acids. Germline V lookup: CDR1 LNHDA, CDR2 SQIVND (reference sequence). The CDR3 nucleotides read TGTGCCAGTAGACTCTCCTACGAGCAGTACTTC. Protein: CASRLSYEQYF.

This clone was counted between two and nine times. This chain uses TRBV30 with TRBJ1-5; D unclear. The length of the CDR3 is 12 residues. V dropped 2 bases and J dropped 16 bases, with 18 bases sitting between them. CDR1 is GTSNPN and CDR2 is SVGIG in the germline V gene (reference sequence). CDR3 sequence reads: CAWSLTDTEHHF. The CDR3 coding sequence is TGTGCCTGGAGTCTTACCGATACGGAACACCATTTT.